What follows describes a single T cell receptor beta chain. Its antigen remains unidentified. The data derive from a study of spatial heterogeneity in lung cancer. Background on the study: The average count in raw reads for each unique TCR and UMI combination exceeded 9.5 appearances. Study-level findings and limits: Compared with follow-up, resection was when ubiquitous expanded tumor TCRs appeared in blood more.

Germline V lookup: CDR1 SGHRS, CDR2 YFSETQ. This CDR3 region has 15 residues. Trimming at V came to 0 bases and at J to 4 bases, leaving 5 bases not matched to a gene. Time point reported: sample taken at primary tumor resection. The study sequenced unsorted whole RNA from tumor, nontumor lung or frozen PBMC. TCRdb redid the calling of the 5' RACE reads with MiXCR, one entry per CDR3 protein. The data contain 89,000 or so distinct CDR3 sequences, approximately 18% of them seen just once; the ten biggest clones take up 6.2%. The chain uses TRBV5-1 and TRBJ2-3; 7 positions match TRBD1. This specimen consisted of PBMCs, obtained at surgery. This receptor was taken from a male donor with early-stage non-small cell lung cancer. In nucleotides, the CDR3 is TGCGCCAGCAGCTTGGGAACAGGGGCGGCAGATACGCAGTATTTT. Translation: CASSLGTGAADTQYF.